This T cell receptor (beta chain) was found in a study of T-cell memory formation after mild COVID-19. The wider study: Largely, the TCR clusters proved donor specific. Study results and caveats: Detection of some responders pre-infection suggested pre-existing cross-reactive memory T cells participated.

MiXCR, run by TCRdb on the 5' RACE reads, gives a single entry per CDR3 protein. The sample has over 130,000 distinct CDR3 sequences, 14% seen once; the top ten hold around 27%. The V end lost 3 bases, the J end lost 8 bases, and 13 bases lay between the germline ends. The germline V gene has CDR1 LNHDA and CDR2 SQIVND (reference sequence). The CDR3 length is 13 residues. Comment on this clonotype: The antigen remains unidentified.

Material for sequencing was PBMCs or a T cell subset sorted from them (not recorded which). The rearrangement uses TRBV19 and TRBJ1-2, with D perhaps TRBD1 (5 bases). This receptor was identified in an adult woman who had mild COVID-19 (a few samples of this study predate the infection). Cell type and time point are not known. The CDR3 region is CASSIQGTGGYTF. The CDR3 DNA sequence: TGTGCCAGTAGTATCCAGGGAACAGGCGGCTACACCTTC.